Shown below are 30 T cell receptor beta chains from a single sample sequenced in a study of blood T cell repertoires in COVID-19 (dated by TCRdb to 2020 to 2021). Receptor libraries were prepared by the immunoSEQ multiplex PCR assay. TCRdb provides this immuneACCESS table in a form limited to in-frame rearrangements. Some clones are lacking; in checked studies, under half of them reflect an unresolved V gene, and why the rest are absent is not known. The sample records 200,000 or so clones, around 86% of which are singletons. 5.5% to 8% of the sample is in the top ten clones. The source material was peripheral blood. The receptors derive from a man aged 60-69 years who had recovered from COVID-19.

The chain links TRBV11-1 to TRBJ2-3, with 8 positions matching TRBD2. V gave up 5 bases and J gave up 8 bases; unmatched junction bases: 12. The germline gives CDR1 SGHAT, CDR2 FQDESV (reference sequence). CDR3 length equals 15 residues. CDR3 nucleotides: TGTGCCAGCAGCCTAGGGACTAGTCAGGAGGGTACGCAGTATTTT. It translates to CASSLGTSQEGTQYF.

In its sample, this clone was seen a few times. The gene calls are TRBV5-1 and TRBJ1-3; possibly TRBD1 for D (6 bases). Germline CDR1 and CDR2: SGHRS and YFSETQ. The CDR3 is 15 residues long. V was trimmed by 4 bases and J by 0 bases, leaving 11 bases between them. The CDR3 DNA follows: TGCGCCAGCAGCCTGGGGACATCCTCTGGAAACACCATATATTTT. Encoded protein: CASSLGTSSGNTIYF.

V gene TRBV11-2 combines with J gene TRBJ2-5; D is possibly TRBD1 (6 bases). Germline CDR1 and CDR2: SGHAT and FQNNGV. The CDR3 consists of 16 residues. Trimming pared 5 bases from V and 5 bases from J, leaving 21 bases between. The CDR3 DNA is TGTGCCAGCAGCCTTTCCCGGCAGGGGATAAGGGAGACCCAGTACTTC. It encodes CASSLSRQGIRETQYF.

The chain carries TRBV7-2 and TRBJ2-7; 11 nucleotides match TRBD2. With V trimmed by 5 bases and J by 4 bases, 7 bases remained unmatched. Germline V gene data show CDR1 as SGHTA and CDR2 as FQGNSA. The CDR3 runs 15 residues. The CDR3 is CASSPSGTSGYEQYF. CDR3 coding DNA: TGTGCCAGCAGCCCCTCCGGGACTAGCGGTTACGAGCAGTACTTC.

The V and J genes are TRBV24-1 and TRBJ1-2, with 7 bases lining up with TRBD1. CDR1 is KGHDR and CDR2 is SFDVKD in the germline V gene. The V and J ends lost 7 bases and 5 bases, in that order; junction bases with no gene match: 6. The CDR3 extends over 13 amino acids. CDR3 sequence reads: CATSRTGDYGYTF. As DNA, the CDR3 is TGTGCCACCAGCCGGACAGGTGATTATGGCTACACCTTC.

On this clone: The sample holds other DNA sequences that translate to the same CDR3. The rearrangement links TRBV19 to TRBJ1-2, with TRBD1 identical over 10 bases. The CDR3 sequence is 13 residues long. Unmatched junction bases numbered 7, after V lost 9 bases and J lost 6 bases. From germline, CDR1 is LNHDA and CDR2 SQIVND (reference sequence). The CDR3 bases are TGTGCCAGCTCGACGACAGGGGGCGATGGCTACACCTTC. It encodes CASSTTGGDGYTF.

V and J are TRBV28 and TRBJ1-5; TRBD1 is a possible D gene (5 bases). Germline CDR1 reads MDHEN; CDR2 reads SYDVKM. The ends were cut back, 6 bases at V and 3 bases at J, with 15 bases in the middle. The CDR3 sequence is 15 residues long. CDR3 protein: CASRKSRGNNQPQHF. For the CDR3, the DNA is TGTGCCAGCAGGAAGAGTCGGGGGAACAATCAGCCCCAGCATTTT.

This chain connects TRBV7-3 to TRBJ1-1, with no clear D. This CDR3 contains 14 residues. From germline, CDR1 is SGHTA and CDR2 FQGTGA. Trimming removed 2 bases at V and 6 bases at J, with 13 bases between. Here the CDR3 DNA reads TGTGCCAGCAGCTTAGGGAGGGCTGAAGCTGAAGCTTTCTTT. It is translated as CASSLGRAEAEAFF.

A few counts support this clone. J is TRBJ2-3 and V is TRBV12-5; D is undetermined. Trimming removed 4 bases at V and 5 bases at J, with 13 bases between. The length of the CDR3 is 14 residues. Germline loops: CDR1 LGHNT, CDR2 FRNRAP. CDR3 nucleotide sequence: TGTGCTAGTGGTTCGCTTACTGAGCGAGATACGCAGTATTTT. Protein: CASGSLTERDTQYF. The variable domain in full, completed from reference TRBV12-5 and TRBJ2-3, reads DARVTQTPRHKVTEMGQEVTMRCQPILGHNTVFWYRQTMMQGLELLAYFRNRAPLDDSGMPKDRFSAEMPDATLATLKIQPSEPRDSAVYFCASGSLTERDTQYFGPGTRLTVL.

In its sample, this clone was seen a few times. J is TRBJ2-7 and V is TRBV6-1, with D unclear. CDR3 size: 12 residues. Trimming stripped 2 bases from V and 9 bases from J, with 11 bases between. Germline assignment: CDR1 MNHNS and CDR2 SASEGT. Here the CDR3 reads CASSESGPVQYF. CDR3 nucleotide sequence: TGTGCCAGCAGTGAATCAGGTCCCGTGCAGTACTTC.

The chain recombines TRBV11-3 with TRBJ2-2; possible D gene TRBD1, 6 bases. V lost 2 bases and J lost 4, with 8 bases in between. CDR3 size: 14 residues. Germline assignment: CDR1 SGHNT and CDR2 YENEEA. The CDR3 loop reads CASSLQGSTGELFF. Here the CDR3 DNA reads TGTGCCAGCAGCTTACAGGGGAGCACCGGGGAGCTGTTTTTT.

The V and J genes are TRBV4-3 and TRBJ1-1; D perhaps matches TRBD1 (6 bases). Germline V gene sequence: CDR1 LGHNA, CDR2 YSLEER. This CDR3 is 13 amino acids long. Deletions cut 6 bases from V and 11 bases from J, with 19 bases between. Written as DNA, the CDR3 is TGCGCCAGCAGACAAAAAGGGGCAGGGGAGGCTTTCTTT. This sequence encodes CASRQKGAGEAFF.

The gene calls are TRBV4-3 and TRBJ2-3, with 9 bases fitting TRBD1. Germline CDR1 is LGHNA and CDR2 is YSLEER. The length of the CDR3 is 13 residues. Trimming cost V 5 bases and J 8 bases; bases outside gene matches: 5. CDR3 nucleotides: TGCGCCAGCAGCGGACAGGGGATAGGTACGCAGTATTTT. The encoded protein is CASSGQGIGTQYF.

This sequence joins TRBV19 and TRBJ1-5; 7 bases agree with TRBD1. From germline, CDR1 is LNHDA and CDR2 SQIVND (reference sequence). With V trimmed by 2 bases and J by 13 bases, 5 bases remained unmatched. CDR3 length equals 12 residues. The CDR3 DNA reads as TGTGCCAGTAGTATAACAGGGGACGAACAGCATTTT. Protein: CASSITGDEQHF.

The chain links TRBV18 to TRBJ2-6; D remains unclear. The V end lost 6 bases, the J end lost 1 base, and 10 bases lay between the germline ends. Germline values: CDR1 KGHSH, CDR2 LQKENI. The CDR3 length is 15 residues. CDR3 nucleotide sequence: TGTGCCAGCTCTCCTCTAGGTTCTGGGGCCAACGTCCTGACTTTC. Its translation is CASSPLGSGANVLTF.

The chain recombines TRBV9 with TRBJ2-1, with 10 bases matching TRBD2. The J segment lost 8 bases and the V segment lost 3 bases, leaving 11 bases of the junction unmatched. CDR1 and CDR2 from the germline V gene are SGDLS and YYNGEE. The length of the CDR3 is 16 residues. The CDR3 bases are TGTGCCAGCAGCGCATTGCTAGCGGGGGTCGTCGATGAGCAGTTCTTC. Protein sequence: CASSALLAGVVDEQFF. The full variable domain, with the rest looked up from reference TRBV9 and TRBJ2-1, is DSGVTQTPKHLITATGQRVTLRCSPRSGDLSVYWYQQSLDQGLQFLIQYYNGEERAKGNILERFSAQQFPDLHSELNLSSLELGDSALYFCASSALLAGVVDEQFFGPGTRLTVL.

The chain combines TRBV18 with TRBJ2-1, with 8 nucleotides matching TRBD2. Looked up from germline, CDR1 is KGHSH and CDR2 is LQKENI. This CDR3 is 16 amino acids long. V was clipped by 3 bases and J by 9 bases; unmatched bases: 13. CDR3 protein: CASSPVKGAGVGEQFF. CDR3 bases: TGTGCCAGCTCACCGGTAAAGGGAGCGGGAGTCGGTGAGCAGTTCTTC.

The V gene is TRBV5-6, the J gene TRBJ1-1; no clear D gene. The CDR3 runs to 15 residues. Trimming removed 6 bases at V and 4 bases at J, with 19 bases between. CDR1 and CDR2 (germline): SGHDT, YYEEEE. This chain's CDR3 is CASNLRRTGSTEAFF. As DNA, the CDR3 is TGTGCCAGCAACCTTAGAAGAACTGGGAGCACTGAAGCTTTCTTT.

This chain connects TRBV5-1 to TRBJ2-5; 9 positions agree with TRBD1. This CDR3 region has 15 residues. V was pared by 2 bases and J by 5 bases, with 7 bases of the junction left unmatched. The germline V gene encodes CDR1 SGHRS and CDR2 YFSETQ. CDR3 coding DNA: TGCGCCAGCAGCTTACAGGGGGCAGCGCAGGAGACCCAGTACTTC. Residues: CASSLQGAAQETQYF.

In DNA form, the CDR3 reads TGTGCCAGCAGTGACCGGGACAGCCAAGATACGCAGTATTTT. This encodes CASSDRDSQDTQYF. This rearrangement joins TRBV6-4 to TRBJ2-3; TRBD1 aligns across 7 bases. The CDR3 has 14 residues. V lost 2 bases and J lost 5; bases outside the gene matches: 4. Germline loops: CDR1 MRHNA, CDR2 SNTAGT.

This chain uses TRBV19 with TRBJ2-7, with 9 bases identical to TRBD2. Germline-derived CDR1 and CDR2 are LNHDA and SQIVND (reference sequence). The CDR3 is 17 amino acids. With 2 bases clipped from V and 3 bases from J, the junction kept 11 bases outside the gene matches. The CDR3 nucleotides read TGTGCCAGTAGTATATCCGGTAGCGGGGGTTCCTTCTACGAGCAGTACTTC. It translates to CASSISGSGGSFYEQYF.

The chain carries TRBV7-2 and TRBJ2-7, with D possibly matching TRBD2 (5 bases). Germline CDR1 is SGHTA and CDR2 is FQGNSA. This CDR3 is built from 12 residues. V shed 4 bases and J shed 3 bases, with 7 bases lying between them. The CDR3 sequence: CASSSLDYEQYF. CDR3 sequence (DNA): TGTGCCAGCAGCTCACTAGACTACGAGCAGTACTTC.

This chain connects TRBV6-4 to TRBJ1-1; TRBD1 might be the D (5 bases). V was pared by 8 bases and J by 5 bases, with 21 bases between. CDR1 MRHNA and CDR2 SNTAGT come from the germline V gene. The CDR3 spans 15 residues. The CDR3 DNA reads TGTGCCAGCGGACGGGAGTCAGACGAGGGGACTGAAGCTTTCTTT. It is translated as CASGRESDEGTEAFF.

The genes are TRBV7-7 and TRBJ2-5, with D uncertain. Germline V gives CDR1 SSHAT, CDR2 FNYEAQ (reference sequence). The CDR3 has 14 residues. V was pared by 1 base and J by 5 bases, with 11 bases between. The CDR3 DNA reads TGTGCCAGCAGCTTAGTAATGCTAAGCGAGACCCAGTACTTC. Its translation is CASSLVMLSETQYF.

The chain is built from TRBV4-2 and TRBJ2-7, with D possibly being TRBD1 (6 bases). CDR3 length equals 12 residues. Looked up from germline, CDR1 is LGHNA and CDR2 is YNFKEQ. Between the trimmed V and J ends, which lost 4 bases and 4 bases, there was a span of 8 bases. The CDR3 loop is CASSLQGYEQYF. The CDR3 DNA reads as TGTGCCAGCAGCCTCCAGGGGTACGAGCAGTACTTC.

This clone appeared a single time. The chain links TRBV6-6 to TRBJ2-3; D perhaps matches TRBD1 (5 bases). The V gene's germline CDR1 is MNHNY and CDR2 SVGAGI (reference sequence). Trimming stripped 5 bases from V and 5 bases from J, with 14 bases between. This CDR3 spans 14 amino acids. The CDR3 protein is CASSGAGLGDTQYF. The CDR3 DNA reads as TGTGCCAGCAGTGGGGCCGGGCTTGGAGATACGCAGTATTTT.

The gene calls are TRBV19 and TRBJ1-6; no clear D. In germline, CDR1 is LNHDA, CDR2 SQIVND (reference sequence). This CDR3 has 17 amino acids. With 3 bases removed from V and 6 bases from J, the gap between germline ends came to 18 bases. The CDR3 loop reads CASSMGAGLIGNSPLHF. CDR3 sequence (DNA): TGTGCCAGTAGTATGGGTGCGGGTCTGATCGGTAATTCACCCCTCCACTTT. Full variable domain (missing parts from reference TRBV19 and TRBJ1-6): DGGITQSPKYLFRKEGQNVTLSCEQNLNHDAMYWYRQDPGQGLRLIYYSQIVNDFQKGDIAEGYSVSREKKESFPLTVTSAQKNPTAFYLCASSMGAGLIGNSPLHFGNGTRLTVT.

The CDR3 spells CASSVDAGARYTF. CDR3 DNA: TGTGCCAGCAGCGTAGACGCAGGGGCGCGCTACACCTTC. The chain employs TRBV9 and TRBJ1-2, with a possible D match to TRBD1 (6 bases). V lost 0 bases to trimming and J lost 9 bases, with 12 bases between them. CDR3 length equals 13 residues. The germline V gene encodes CDR1 SGDLS and CDR2 YYNGEE.

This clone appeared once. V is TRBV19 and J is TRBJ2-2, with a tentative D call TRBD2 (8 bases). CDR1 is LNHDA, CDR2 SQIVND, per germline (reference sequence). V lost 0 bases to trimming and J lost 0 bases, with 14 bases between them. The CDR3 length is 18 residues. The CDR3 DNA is TGTGCCAGTAGTATAGACCGCGGGGGGACAGCGAACACCGGGGAGCTGTTTTTT. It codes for CASSIDRGGTANTGELFF.

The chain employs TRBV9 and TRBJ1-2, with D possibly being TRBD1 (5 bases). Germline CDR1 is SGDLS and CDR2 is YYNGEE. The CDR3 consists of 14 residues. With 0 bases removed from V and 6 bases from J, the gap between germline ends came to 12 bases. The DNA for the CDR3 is TGTGCCAGCAGCGTAGAGGGGTTTCCGGATGGCTACACCTTC. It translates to CASSVEGFPDGYTF.